The rows below give T cell receptor beta chains drawn from one sample of a study of human T cells and chemical hapten exposure. One entry per CDR3 protein results from TCRdb running MiXCR on the RACE reads. The data contain more than 150,000 distinct CDR3 sequences, about 14% of them seen just once; the ten biggest clones take up less than 2%. Source: whole blood, taken in connection with sensitization to the hapten diphenylcyclopropenone (DPC). The receptors derive from a woman in her twenties or thirties with alopecia areata. Some clones in this sample may be carry-over from other donors' samples. The CDR3 runs from the conserved cysteine through the conserved F or W. Each record gives: D gene, clone size, V gene, J gene, CDR3 protein, CDR3 DNA. D genes are given only for firm matches. A clone size is listed for some rows: how often the clone was seen (once, few, many), or a class if it is expanded.

d_call: -
clone_size: -
v_call: TRBV30
j_call: TRBJ1-3
cdr3_aa: CAWGPEGERGLITGNTIYF
cdr3_nt: TGTGCCTGGGGGCCGGAGGGGGAACGAGGGTTGATAACCGGAAACACCATATATTTT

d_call: TRBD1
clone_size: few
v_call: TRBV28
j_call: TRBJ2-7
cdr3_aa: CASRRLPGTGSYEQYF
cdr3_nt: TGTGCCAGCAGACGCCTCCCCGGGACAGGTTCCTACGAGCAGTACTTC

d_call: -
clone_size: few
v_call: TRBV20-1
j_call: TRBJ1-2
cdr3_aa: CSASGTVNYGYTF
cdr3_nt: TGCAGTGCCTCCGGGACGGTTAACTATGGCTACACCTTC

d_call: -
clone_size: many
v_call: TRBV12-3/TRBV12-4
j_call: TRBJ1-5
cdr3_aa: CASSLIAGTQPQHF
cdr3_nt: TGTGCCAGCAGTTTAATCGCGGGGACTCAGCCCCAGCATTTT

d_call: -
clone_size: few
v_call: TRBV7-9
j_call: TRBJ1-3
cdr3_aa: CASSPGLGNTIYF
cdr3_nt: TGTGCCAGCAGCCCAGGGCTAGGCAACACCATATATTTT

d_call: -
clone_size: many
v_call: TRBV12-3/TRBV12-4
j_call: TRBJ1-1
cdr3_aa: CASSSPGGTEAFF
cdr3_nt: TGTGCCAGCAGCTCCCCGGGGGGGACTGAAGCTTTCTTT

d_call: -
clone_size: -
v_call: TRBV7-2
j_call: TRBJ2-2
cdr3_aa: CASSTLATNTGELFF
cdr3_nt: TGTGCCAGCAGCACCCTAGCTACAAACACCGGGGAGCTGTTTTTT

d_call: TRBD1
clone_size: -
v_call: TRBV7-2
j_call: TRBJ2-1
cdr3_aa: CASSFQQGASNEQFF
cdr3_nt: TGTGCCAGCAGCTTTCAACAGGGGGCGTCCAATGAGCAGTTCTTC

d_call: TRBD1
clone_size: few
v_call: TRBV28
j_call: TRBJ1-2
cdr3_aa: CASSSPSGTGSNYGYTF
cdr3_nt: TGTGCCAGCAGTTCGCCGTCGGGGACAGGGTCTAACTATGGCTACACCTTC

d_call: TRBD2
clone_size: -
v_call: TRBV20-1
j_call: TRBJ2-1
cdr3_aa: CSASLLAGGPYNEQFF
cdr3_nt: TGCAGTGCTAGCTTACTAGCGGGAGGGCCGTATAATGAGCAGTTCTTC

d_call: -
clone_size: -
v_call: TRBV15
j_call: TRBJ1-1
cdr3_aa: CATSESDKGPGGAFF
cdr3_nt: TGTGCCACCAGCGAATCCGATAAGGGACCTGGGGGAGCTTTCTTT

d_call: -
clone_size: many
v_call: TRBV30
j_call: TRBJ1-1
cdr3_aa: CAWSLRTVTEAFF
cdr3_nt: TGTGCCTGGAGCCTAAGGACAGTCACTGAAGCTTTCTTT

d_call: TRBD1
clone_size: -
v_call: TRBV6-1
j_call: TRBJ2-2
cdr3_aa: CASRLLQGAGGELFF
cdr3_nt: TGTGCCAGCAGACTCTTACAGGGGGCTGGCGGGGAGCTGTTTTTT

d_call: -
clone_size: -
v_call: TRBV28
j_call: TRBJ1-4
cdr3_aa: CASSPNEKLFF
cdr3_nt: TGTGCCAGCAGTCCCAATGAAAAACTGTTTTTT

d_call: -
clone_size: -
v_call: TRBV18
j_call: TRBJ2-1
cdr3_aa: CASSRTFSDEQFF
cdr3_nt: TGTGCCAGCTCGCGGACTTTTTCCGATGAGCAGTTCTTC